These 16 T cell receptor beta chains were sequenced from one sample in a study of T cell repertoires in cytomegalovirus infection (dated by TCRdb to between 2018 and 2021). Their cognate antigens are unknown. The sequencing machine was an Illumina HiSeq 1500. In TCRdb, the public reads were trimmed at Q25 with fastp and aligned with MiXCR, with productive beta chains retained. Every distinct CDR3 protein forms one entry, paired with its most common genes and DNA. Present in this sample are 300,000 or so distinct CDR3 sequences, around 25% of which were seen just once. Together, the top ten hold about 14% of the sample. In light of the paper, this sample's treatment or condition label describes: in vitro stimulation with specific CMV peptide epitopes to enrich CMV-specific T cells. Sequencing was performed on cultured PBMCs, taken from culture after CMV antigen stimulation. All receptors come from a human donor in good health (CMV status not recorded). Some clones in this sample may be carry-over from other donors' samples.

J is TRBJ2-5 and V is TRBV20-1, with TRBD2 matching over 7 bases. V trimming: 6 bases; J trimming: 4 bases; junction bases outside the gene matches: 5. The germline V gene encodes CDR1 DFQATT and CDR2 SNEGSKA (reference sequence). CDR3 size: 12 residues. CDR3 sequence: CSAAGVGETQYF. CDR3 DNA sequence: TGCAGTGCGGCGGGGGTGGGAGAGACCCAGTACTTC.

CDR3 in DNA: TGTGCCAGCAGCTCAAGACTAGCGGGTTACACCGGGGAGCTGTTTTTT. Protein product: CASSSRLAGYTGELFF. The chain recombines TRBV7-2 with TRBJ2-2; 10 bases match TRBD2. The CDR3 runs 16 residues. Germline loops: CDR1 SGHTA, CDR2 FQGNSA. With V trimmed by 4 bases and J by 3 bases, 5 bases remained unmatched.

Only a few counts were recorded for this clonotype. The CDR3 reads CASAGAKDEQFF. Written as DNA, the CDR3 is TGCGCCAGCGCGGGGGCTAAGGATGAGCAGTTCTTC. The chain combines TRBV23-1 with TRBJ2-1, with a weak D call TRBD2 (7 bases). TRBV23-1 is noted as an ORF with a role that remains uncertain. This CDR3 has 12 amino acids. The V gene lost 8 bases and the J gene lost 8 bases, with 13 bases spanning the gap.

This clonotype was counted between two and nine times. The V gene is TRBV24-1, the J gene TRBJ1-2; unclear D gene. This CDR3 region has 14 residues. The ends were cut back, 5 bases at V and 0 bases at J, with 9 bases in the middle. Germline loops: CDR1 KGHDR, CDR2 SFDVKD. The CDR3 loop is CATSVAGSNYGYTF. The CDR3 bases are TGTGCCACCAGTGTAGCAGGCTCTAACTATGGCTACACCTTC.

This chain links TRBV20-1 with TRBJ2-1; 7 nucleotides match TRBD2. The V and J ends lost 4 bases and 0 bases, in that order; junction bases with no gene match: 12. The CDR3 extends over 17 amino acids. Germline V gene lookup returns CDR1 DFQATT and CDR2 SNEGSKA (reference sequence). The CDR3 coding sequence is TGCAGTGCTACCGCCAAGGCTAGCGGAATCTCCTACAATGAGCAGTTCTTC. It codes for CSATAKASGISYNEQFF.

This clonotype has a count of ten or more. The chain employs TRBV29-1 and TRBJ1-1; 7 bases match TRBD1. The V gene's germline CDR1 is SQVTM and CDR2 ANQGSEA. The CDR3 has 12 amino acids. The J segment lost 0 bases and the V segment lost 7 bases, leaving 2 bases of the junction unmatched. CDR3 nucleotide sequence: TGCAGCGCACAGGGGATGAACACTGAAGCTTTCTTT. Translation: CSAQGMNTEAFF.

This clonotype was observed at least ten times. The chain combines TRBV11-1 with TRBJ2-2; possibly TRBD1 for D (6 bases). The germline gives CDR1 SGHAT, CDR2 FQDESV (reference sequence). The CDR3 has 15 residues. Trimming cost V 2 bases and J 3 bases, with 10 bases left between them. CDR3 coding DNA: TGTGCCAGCAGCTTAACACAGGGCCACACCGGGGAGCTGTTTTTT. Amino acid sequence: CASSLTQGHTGELFF.

The chain uses TRBV20-1 and TRBJ1-6; the D is unclear. The V gene lost 3 bases and the J gene lost 6 bases, with 15 bases spanning the gap. This CDR3 is built from 15 residues. Germline CDR1 reads DFQATT; CDR2 reads SNEGSKA (reference sequence). CDR3 bases: TGCAGTGCTAGCCCCAAGGGCACATCTAATTCACCCCTCCACTTT. It codes for CSASPKGTSNSPLHF.

This sequence joins TRBV7-2 and TRBJ2-3; 7 positions agree with TRBD2. In germline, CDR1 is SGHTA, CDR2 FQGNSA. Losses at the gene ends were 3 bases for V and 8 bases for J; bases not matched to a gene: 8. CDR3 length: 14 amino acids. The CDR3 spells CASSFTSEFGTQYF. The CDR3 DNA reads as TGTGCCAGCAGCTTTACTAGCGAATTCGGTACGCAGTATTTT.

This clonotype was detected ten times or more. J is TRBJ2-1 and V is TRBV5-1, with 7 positions matching TRBD2. The CDR3 runs to 14 residues. Germline CDR1 is SGHRS and CDR2 is YFSETQ. V was pared by 5 bases and J by 0 bases, with 2 bases of the junction left unmatched. CDR3 protein: CASSREASYNEQFF. Here the CDR3 DNA reads TGCGCCAGCAGTCGGGAGGCCTCCTACAATGAGCAGTTCTTC.

The chain combines TRBV19 with TRBJ2-7; D possibly corresponds to TRBD2 (5 bases). This CDR3 contains 13 residues. The V gene's germline CDR1 is LNHDA and CDR2 SQIVND (reference sequence). V lost 7 bases to trimming and J lost 0 bases, with 10 bases between them. As DNA, the CDR3 is TGTGCCAGTAAACATGGGAGCTCCTACGAGCAGTACTTC. Residues: CASKHGSSYEQYF.

The sample holds a few counts of this clonotype. The J gene is TRBJ1-1, the V gene TRBV7-6, with D unresolved. Germline CDR1 and CDR2: SGHVS and FNYEAQ. V dropped 2 bases and J dropped 1 base, with 5 bases sitting between them. The CDR3 length is 13 residues. The CDR3 protein is CASSLIENTEAFF. In DNA form, the CDR3 reads TGTGCCAGCAGCTTAATAGAGAACACTGAAGCTTTCTTT. Based on the CDR3 plus reference TRBV7-6 and TRBJ1-1, the full variable domain is GAGVSQSPRYKVTKRGQDVALRCDPISGHVSLYWYRQALGQGPEFLTYFNYEAQQDKSGLPNDRFSAERPEGSISTLTIQRTEQRDSAMYRCASSLIENTEAFFGQGTRLTVV.

The table lists this clonotype with many counts. The chain links TRBV7-2 to TRBJ1-1; D remains ambiguous. Trimming pared 1 base from V and 4 bases from J, leaving 16 bases between. This CDR3 comprises 16 residues. From germline, CDR1 is SGHTA and CDR2 FQGNSA. The CDR3 is CASSLVGMTRTTEAFF. The DNA of the CDR3 is TGTGCCAGCAGCTTAGTAGGGATGACACGAACCACTGAAGCTTTCTTT.

This clonotype was seen a few times. The J gene is TRBJ2-4, the V gene TRBV12-3 or TRBV12-4; D remains unclear. The CDR3 length is 14 residues. Trimming took off 6 bases at V and 3 bases at J, with 12 bases between the two ends. CDR3 sequence (DNA): TGTGCCAGCAGCCCAACGGTCTTCAAAAACATTCAGTACTTC. Protein: CASSPTVFKNIQYF.

The table lists this clonotype with a few counts. The V and J genes are TRBV18 and TRBJ1-2; TRBD1 is a possible D gene (5 bases). The V end lost 5 bases, the J end lost 3 bases, and 10 bases lay between the germline ends. This CDR3 region has 13 residues. Germline V gene data show CDR1 as KGHSH and CDR2 as LQKENI. CDR3 bases: TGTGCCAGCTCAACCACAGGTGACTATGGCTACACCTTC. Translating gives CASSTTGDYGYTF.

This clonotype has a handful of counts. The gene calls are TRBV10-3 and TRBJ2-1; possibly TRBD2 for D (6 bases). V shed 0 bases and J shed 3 bases, with 15 bases lying between them. The length of the CDR3 is 17 residues. The germline CDR1 and CDR2 sequences are ENHRY and SYGVKD. The CDR3 region has the DNA TGTGCCATCAGTGAGTCCTCCGGGACTCCTTTCTACAATGAGCAGTTCTTC. This codes for CAISESSGTPFYNEQFF.